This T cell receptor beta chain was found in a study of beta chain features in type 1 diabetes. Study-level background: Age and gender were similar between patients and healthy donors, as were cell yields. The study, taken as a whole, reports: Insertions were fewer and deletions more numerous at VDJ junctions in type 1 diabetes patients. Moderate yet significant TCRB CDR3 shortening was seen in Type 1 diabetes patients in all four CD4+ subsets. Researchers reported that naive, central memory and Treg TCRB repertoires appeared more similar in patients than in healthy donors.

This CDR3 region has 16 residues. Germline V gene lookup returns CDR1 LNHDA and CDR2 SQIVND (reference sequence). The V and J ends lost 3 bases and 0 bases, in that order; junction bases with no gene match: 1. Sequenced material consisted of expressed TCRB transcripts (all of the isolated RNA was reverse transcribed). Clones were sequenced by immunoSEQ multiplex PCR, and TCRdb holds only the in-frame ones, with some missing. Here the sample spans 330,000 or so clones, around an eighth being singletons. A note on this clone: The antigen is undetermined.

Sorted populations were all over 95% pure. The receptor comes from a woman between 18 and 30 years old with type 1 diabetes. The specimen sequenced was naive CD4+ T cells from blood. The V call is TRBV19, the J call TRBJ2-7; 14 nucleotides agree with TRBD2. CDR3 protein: CASSIGLAGGSYEQYF. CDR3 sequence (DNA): TGTGCCAGTAGTATCGGACTAGCGGGAGGCTCCTACGAGCAGTACTTC.